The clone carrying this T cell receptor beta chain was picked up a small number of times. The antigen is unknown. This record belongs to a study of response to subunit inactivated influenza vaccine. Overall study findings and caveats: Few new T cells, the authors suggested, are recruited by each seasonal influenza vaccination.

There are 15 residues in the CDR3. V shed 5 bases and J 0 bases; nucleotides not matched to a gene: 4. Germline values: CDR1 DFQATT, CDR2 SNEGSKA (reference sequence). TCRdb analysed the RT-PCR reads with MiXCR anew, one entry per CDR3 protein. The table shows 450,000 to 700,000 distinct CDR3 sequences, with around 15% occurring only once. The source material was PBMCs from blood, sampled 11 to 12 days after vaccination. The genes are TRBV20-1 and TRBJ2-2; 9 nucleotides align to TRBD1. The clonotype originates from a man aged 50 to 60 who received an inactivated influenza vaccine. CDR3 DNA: TGCAGTGCTCGCCGGGACAGGGCGAACACCGGGGAGCTGTTTTTT. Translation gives CSARRDRANTGELFF.